The TCR beta chain under discussion was sequenced for a study of T cell changes during pregnancy in multiple sclerosis. Of note for this clone: One end of the junction fails to match germline, which may point to a read error.

Using immunoSEQ multiplex PCR, the repertoire was profiled, and TCRdb retains in-frame clones only, with some absent. The table records approximately 32,000 clones, around 90% of them present only once. The sample was CD8+ T cells from peripheral blood mononuclear cells, taken in the first trimester of pregnancy. The TCR comes from a female donor with multiple sclerosis, enrolled in a pregnancy study.

CDR3 loop: CASSLLAGVNEQFF. For the CDR3, the DNA is TGTGCTAGCAGCTTACTAGCGGGAGTGAATGAGCAGTTCTTC. This chain uses TRBV7-7 with TRBJ2-1, with 11 bases lining up with TRBD2. The germline V gene has CDR1 SSHAT and CDR2 FNYEAQ (reference sequence). This CDR3 is built from 14 residues.